The present T cell receptor (beta chain) was sequenced within a study of blood T cell repertoires in COVID-19. V lost 0 bases to trimming and J lost 4 bases, with 7 bases between them. CDR1 is SGDLS, CDR2 YYNGEE, per germline. The CDR3 runs 13 residues. Some clones are missing from TCRdb's copy, which holds only in-frame ones; the method was immunoSEQ multiplex PCR. The sample contains about 120,000 clones, around 63% of which appear only once. Sequenced material: peripheral blood. This sequence was found in a woman aged 70-85 years with acute or convalescent COVID-19. The chain recombines TRBV9 with TRBJ1-1, with D uncertain. CDR3 nucleotide sequence: TGTGCCAGCAGCGTAGACGGGAGCACTGAAGCTTTCTTT. As protein: CASSVDGSTEAFF.